Detailed here is one TCR beta chain. Its antigen is unknown. The data stem from a study of PD-1 blockade in classical Hodgkin lymphoma. The germline V gene has CDR1 SGHVS and CDR2 FNYEAQ. This CDR3 has 15 amino acids. V gave up 4 bases and J gave up 4 bases, with 14 bases separating them. The time point here: cycle 4 day 1 (C4D1), after five to seven weeks of nivolumab. Each patient's relapse followed autologous stem cell transplantation, and brentuximab vedotin exposure varied. Using magnetic negative selection, the CD4+ T cells were separated out of thawed PBMCs. General observations from the study: TCR diversity rose significantly by C4D1 in CD4+ but not CD8+ cells.

The repertoire was sequenced with immunoSEQ multiplex PCR; TCRdb's copy has only in-frame clones and lacks some. The repertoire holds around 12,000 clones, 88% seen once, with about 1% in the top ten. The rearrangement links TRBV7-6 to TRBJ1-5; no clear D gene. This receptor was taken from a human donor with classical Hodgkin lymphoma. This specimen consisted of CD4+ T cells from blood, obtained before the fourth cycle of nivolumab. CDR3 residues: CASSSGSGSNQPQHF. CDR3 in DNA: TGTGCCAGCAGCTCCGGAAGTGGGTCAAATCAGCCCCAGCATTTT.